This TCR beta chain appears in the sequencing data of a study of T cell responses to AZD1222 COVID-19 vaccine. CDR3 size: 18 residues. The V and J ends lost 5 bases and 1 base, in that order; junction bases with no gene match: 13. Germline CDR1 reads MRHNA; CDR2 reads SNTAGT. Method: immunoSEQ multiplex PCR; TCRdb's copy keeps in-frame clones and lacks some. The repertoire has 110,000 to 150,000 clones, 92% of them found once; the top ten carry 2.5% to 4%. V is TRBV6-4 and J is TRBJ2-7, with 11 bases fitting TRBD1. The origin of this receptor is an adult who received the AZD1222 COVID-19 vaccine. The sequencing here drew on peripheral blood, taken 28 days after the second AZD1222 dose. The CDR3 DNA follows: TGTGCCAGCAGTTCAAGGAGGACAGGGGGCGTCATTTCCTACGAGCAGTACTTC. This gives the protein CASSSRRTGGVISYEQYF.